The 20 T cell receptor beta chains in this list originate from one sample, sequenced in a study of blood T cell repertoires in COVID-19. The assay was immunoSEQ multiplex PCR, and TCRdb's table has in-frame clones only and misses some. The table records 70,000 or so clones, about 80% of them present only once. What was sequenced was peripheral blood. These receptors originate from a human donor in a cohort sampled during active COVID-19.

The genes are TRBV2 and TRBJ2-2; the D gene is possibly TRBD2 (5 bases). Looked up from germline, CDR1 is SNHLY and CDR2 is FYNNEI. The CDR3 covers 14 residues. V was clipped by 6 bases and J by 8 bases, with 16 bases between them. The CDR3 is CASREAGLTGELFF. Written as DNA, the CDR3 is TGTGCCAGCAGAGAGGCGGGCCTTACTGGGGAGCTGTTTTTT.

Of note for this clone: The identical CDR3 is also encoded by other nucleotide sequences in the sample. The CDR3 loop is CATSDPGLAGGETQYF. CDR3 DNA sequence: TGTGCCACCAGTGACCCAGGGCTAGCGGGGGGAGAGACCCAGTACTTC. The V and J genes are TRBV24-1 and TRBJ2-5; 11 bases fit TRBD2. The CDR3 consists of 16 residues. Germline V gives CDR1 KGHDR, CDR2 SFDVKD. V trimming: 4 bases; J trimming: 4 bases; junction bases outside the gene matches: 7.

The chain employs TRBV27 and TRBJ2-7; 9 positions agree with TRBD1. Per germline, CDR1 MNHEY and CDR2 SMNVEV (reference sequence). CDR3 size: 16 residues. V shed 6 bases and J 6 bases; nucleotides not matched to a gene: 15. The CDR3 sequence is CASSLIPGQGGSEQYF. CDR3 sequence (DNA): TGTGCCAGCAGCCTAATCCCGGGACAGGGCGGCTCCGAGCAGTACTTC.

V is TRBV6-5 and J is TRBJ2-7; D unclear. This CDR3 has 15 residues. Trimming left V 2 bases short and J 0 bases short, with 11 bases between. CDR1 is MNHEY and CDR2 is SVGAGI in the germline V gene. This CDR3 is CASSYTFRSSYEQYF. DNA of the CDR3: TGTGCCAGCAGTTACACATTTCGGAGCTCCTACGAGCAGTACTTC.

The rearrangement joins TRBV7-2 to TRBJ2-1, with 9 nucleotides matching TRBD1. The CDR3 sequence is 15 residues long. J gave up 6 bases and V 3 bases, and 6 bases lay outside the gene matches. The germline CDR1 and CDR2 sequences are SGHTA and FQGNSA. DNA of the CDR3: TGTGCCAGCAGCTTGGGACAGGGAAACATCAATGAGCAGTTCTTC. This translates into CASSLGQGNINEQFF.

The CDR3 reads CASSLPGQVQYF. DNA for the CDR3: TGTGCCAGCAGCCTACCGGGACAGGTGCAGTATTTT. The chain joins TRBV7-8 to TRBJ2-3, with 8 bases that match TRBD1. The length of the CDR3 is 12 residues. V lost 5 bases to trimming and J lost 11 bases; unmatched junction nucleotides: 6. The germline gives CDR1 SGHVS, CDR2 FQNEAQ.

This rearrangement joins TRBV4-1 to TRBJ1-1; no clear D gene. The CDR3 totals 16 residues. V lost 4 bases to trimming and J lost 5 bases, with 20 bases between them. The germline V gene encodes CDR1 MGHRA and CDR2 YSYEKL. The CDR3 sequence is CASSRYQSLGETEAFF. In DNA form, the CDR3 reads TGCGCCAGCAGCCGATACCAGTCCCTTGGAGAAACTGAAGCTTTCTTT.

The CDR3 region has the DNA TGCGCCAGCAGCCAGCTAGTCCTCTCTGGGGCCAACGTCCTGACTTTC. Its protein is CASSQLVLSGANVLTF. The chain couples TRBV4-3 to TRBJ2-6; D is uncertain. Germline-derived CDR1 and CDR2 are LGHNA and YSLEER. Trimming cost V 3 bases and J 0 bases, with 9 bases left between them. The CDR3 is 16 residues long.

The chain has TRBV4-1 and TRBJ2-7; 7 nucleotides match TRBD2. The CDR3 runs 15 residues. The germline V gene encodes CDR1 MGHRA and CDR2 YSYEKL. Trimming at V came to 4 bases and at J to 6 bases, leaving 12 bases not matched to a gene. CDR3 amino acids: CASSPLGEGSSEQYF. CDR3 DNA sequence: TGCGCCAGCAGCCCCCTAGGGGAGGGGTCGAGCGAGCAGTACTTC.

This clone was seen more than once but under ten times. This chain uses TRBV7-3 with TRBJ2-6, with TRBD1 matching 7 bases. The CDR3 is 17 amino acids. From germline, CDR1 is SGHTA and CDR2 FQGTGA. With 2 bases clipped from V and 0 bases from J, the junction kept 4 bases outside the gene matches. The chain's CDR3 is CASSLFPGGSGANVLTF. The CDR3 DNA sequence: TGTGCCAGCAGCTTATTTCCAGGGGGCTCTGGGGCCAACGTCCTGACTTTC.

The gene calls are TRBV24-1 and TRBJ1-2; TRBD1 might be the D (5 bases). The V gene lost 3 bases and the J gene lost 2 bases, with 12 bases spanning the gap. Germline V lookup: CDR1 KGHDR, CDR2 SFDVKD. The length of the CDR3 is 15 residues. The CDR3 DNA reads as TGTGCCACCAGTGATAAAAGGGGTGGGAACTATGGCTACACCTTC. The encoded protein is CATSDKRGGNYGYTF.

The chain recombines TRBV7-2 with TRBJ2-5; a possible D gene is TRBD2 (6 bases). The CDR3 runs 15 residues. V dropped 2 bases and J dropped 2 bases, with 12 bases sitting between them. Germline CDR1 SGHTA, CDR2 FQGNSA. This CDR3 reads CASSLMAGTQETQYF. The CDR3 DNA is TGTGCCAGCAGCTTAATGGCGGGAACTCAAGAGACCCAGTACTTC.

A few counts support this clone. The chain recombines TRBV6-5 with TRBJ2-7; tentatively, D is TRBD2 (5 bases). Germline-derived CDR1 and CDR2 are MNHEY and SVGAGI. The CDR3 is made up of 13 amino acids. Trimming cost V 2 bases and J 2 bases, with 7 bases left between them. The CDR3: CASSYDGTYEQYF. The DNA of the CDR3 is TGTGCCAGCAGTTACGACGGGACCTACGAGCAGTACTTC.

The J gene is TRBJ2-1, the V gene TRBV19; D call uncertain. Trimming left V 5 bases short and J 4 bases short, with 15 bases between. The CDR3 is 15 residues long. CDR1 and CDR2 (germline): LNHDA, SQIVND (reference sequence). CDR3: CASSDPYKRYNEQFF. The CDR3 region has the DNA TGTGCCAGTAGTGACCCGTATAAGAGGTACAATGAGCAGTTCTTC.

J is TRBJ2-1 and V is TRBV29-1, with 7 positions matching TRBD2. Trimming took 6 bases from V and 4 from J; bases not matched to a gene: 18. Germline CDR1 and CDR2: SQVTM and ANQGSEA. The CDR3 contains 17 residues. The CDR3 sequence is CSVVEDRVGRGYNEQFF. CDR3 nucleotides: TGCAGCGTCGTCGAAGATAGGGTCGGGCGGGGGTACAATGAGCAGTTCTTC.

This clone was counted a single time. CDR3 nucleotides: TGCGCCAGCAGCCAAGATCTTGGGGGGGCCCTAAGGGGCTACACCTTC. Translation gives CASSQDLGGALRGYTF. This chain uses TRBV4-3 with TRBJ1-2, with D possibly being TRBD1 (6 bases). CDR1 and CDR2 from the germline V gene are LGHNA and YSLEER. CDR3 size: 16 residues. The V gene lost 0 bases and the J gene lost 8 bases, with 19 bases spanning the gap.

This clone has only a few counts. V gene TRBV28 combines with J gene TRBJ1-1, with a possible D match to TRBD1 (6 bases). Germline values: CDR1 MDHEN, CDR2 SYDVKM. This CDR3 has 14 amino acids. V lost 8 bases, J lost 1 base, and 14 bases lay in between. The CDR3 bases are TGTGCCAGCGTGGACAGAGCAAGGAACACTGAAGCTTTCTTT. Protein product: CASVDRARNTEAFF.

The CDR3 DNA reads as TGTGCCACCAGCAGAACCGGGACAGGGAGGGATACGCAGTATTTT. Protein product: CATSRTGTGRDTQYF. V gene TRBV15 combines with J gene TRBJ2-3; 9 nucleotides align to TRBD1. J lost 6 bases, V lost 2 bases, and 6 bases had no gene match. The CDR3 covers 15 residues. Per the germline V gene, CDR1 is LNHNV and CDR2 is YYDKDF (reference sequence).

In its sample, this clone was seen once. The CDR3 sequence: CASSLFVGVNNEQFF. As DNA, the CDR3 is TGTGCCAGCAGCCTCTTCGTCGGGGTCAACAATGAGCAGTTCTTC. J is TRBJ2-1 and V is TRBV7-2; the D gene is possibly TRBD2 (5 bases). Germline CDR1 reads SGHTA; CDR2 reads FQGNSA. Trimming removed 5 bases at V and 5 bases at J, with 16 bases between. The CDR3 contains 15 residues.

The chain employs TRBV4-1 and TRBJ1-6; D unresolved. This CDR3 comprises 15 residues. CDR1 and CDR2 (germline): MGHRA, YSYEKL. With 0 bases removed from V and 0 bases from J, the gap between germline ends came to 3 bases. CDR3 in DNA: TGCGCCAGCAGCCAAGACAGCTCCTATAATTCACCCCTCCACTTT. This encodes CASSQDSSYNSPLHF.